The 18 T cell receptor beta chains listed next were all sequenced from one sample in a study of T-cell memory formation after mild COVID-19. TCRdb redid the calling of the 5' RACE reads with MiXCR, one entry per CDR3 protein. Of roughly 400,000 distinct CDR3 sequences in the sample, around a sixth were seen once. Input material: PBMCs or a T cell subset sorted from them (not recorded which). Source of these receptors: a man between 18 and 35 years old who had mild COVID-19 (a few samples of this study predate the infection). Cell type and time point are not known.

This clonotype was observed a handful of times. V is TRBV7-2 and J is TRBJ2-1; D is possibly TRBD1 or TRBD2 (6 bases each). Germline V gives CDR1 SGHTA, CDR2 FQGNSA. This CDR3 has 15 amino acids. Trimming removed 3 bases at V and 6 bases at J, with 15 bases between. The DNA of the CDR3 is TGTGCCAGCAGCTTCCGAGGGGGAGGATTCAATGAGCAGTTCTTC. Translating it yields CASSFRGGGFNEQFF. The entire variable domain, with the rest obtained from reference TRBV7-2 and TRBJ2-1, is as follows: GAGVSQSPSNKVTEKGKDVELRCDPISGHTALYWYRQSLGQGLEFLIYFQGNSAPDKSGLPSDRFSAERTGGSVSTLTIQRTQQEDSAVYLCASSFRGGGFNEQFFGPGTRLTVL.

At least ten counts were recorded for this clonotype. The V and J genes are TRBV5-1 and TRBJ2-5, with D maybe TRBD1 (5 bases). V was pared by 4 bases and J by 2 bases, with 15 bases between. Per the germline V gene, CDR1 is SGHRS and CDR2 is YFSETQ. The CDR3 is 15 amino acids. In DNA form, the CDR3 reads TGCGCCAGCAGCAGCCCCAGGGCGGCTCAAGAGACCCAGTACTTC. This translates into CASSSPRAAQETQYF.

This clonotype was observed a few times. The genes are TRBV19 and TRBJ2-5; TRBD2 is a possible D gene (6 bases). The germline V gene encodes CDR1 LNHDA and CDR2 SQIVND (reference sequence). This CDR3 spans 13 amino acids. Between the trimmed V and J ends, which lost 7 bases and 5 bases, there was a span of 14 bases. DNA for the CDR3: TGTGCCAGTACCGAGGCGGGGCGTGAGACCCAGTACTTC. As protein: CASTEAGRETQYF.

This clonotype turned up a few times. The J gene is TRBJ2-3, the V gene TRBV7-2; 8 bases map to TRBD2. V lost 0 bases, J lost 3 bases, and 8 bases stayed unmatched. Germline-derived CDR1 and CDR2 are SGHTA and FQGNSA. This CDR3 has 17 amino acids. CDR3 protein: CASSLAGGGGLTDTQYF. DNA for the CDR3: TGTGCCAGCAGCTTAGCGGGCGGCGGGGGGCTTACAGATACGCAGTATTTT. The variable domain in full, with the rest retrieved from reference TRBV7-2 and TRBJ2-3, is GAGVSQSPSNKVTEKGKDVELRCDPISGHTALYWYRQSLGQGLEFLIYFQGNSAPDKSGLPSDRFSAERTGGSVSTLTIQRTQQEDSAVYLCASSLAGGGGLTDTQYFGPGTRLTVL.

This clonotype turned up a few times. The chain has TRBV2 and TRBJ1-2; D gene ambiguous. The CDR3 is 12 amino acids. From germline, CDR1 is SNHLY and CDR2 FYNNEI. Trimming removed 9 bases at V and 5 bases at J, with 13 bases between. The CDR3 nucleotides are TGTGCCAGATCAGCGGGAGGGTATGGCTACACCTTC. Residues: CARSAGGYGYTF.

This clonotype was counted between two and nine times. The V call is TRBV29-1, the J call TRBJ2-2; D possibly corresponds to TRBD1 (5 bases). Germline CDR1 is SQVTM and CDR2 is ANQGSEA. V lost 3 bases, J lost 3 bases, and 8 bases lay in between. This CDR3 has 13 amino acids. The CDR3 protein is CSVDQGYTGELFF. In nucleotides, the CDR3 is TGCAGCGTTGACCAGGGTTACACCGGGGAGCTGTTTTTT.

Only a few counts were recorded for this clonotype. This sequence joins TRBV7-9 and TRBJ1-1; no firm D call. CDR3 size: 12 residues. Germline CDR1 is SEHNR and CDR2 is FQNEAQ (reference sequence). Trimming cost V 5 bases and J 7 bases, with 11 bases left between them. CDR3 loop: CASSLPDLEAFF. The CDR3 coding sequence is TGTGCCAGCAGCCTTCCGGACCTTGAAGCTTTCTTT.

The V and J genes are TRBV7-9 and TRBJ1-1, with D perhaps matching TRBD1 (6 bases). This CDR3 spans 15 amino acids. Germline V lookup: CDR1 SEHNR, CDR2 FQNEAQ (reference sequence). V lost 4 bases and J 6 bases, leaving 18 bases between the germline ends. The CDR3 loop reads CASSSTFRGVPEAFF. The DNA of the CDR3 is TGTGCCAGCAGCTCTACCTTCAGGGGAGTGCCTGAAGCTTTCTTT.

This clonotype came up a few times. The chain uses TRBV7-9 and TRBJ2-7; TRBD1 agrees at 9 bases. The V gene's germline CDR1 is SEHNR and CDR2 FQNEAQ (reference sequence). V shed 2 bases and J 4 bases; nucleotides not matched to a gene: 6. The CDR3 consists of 15 residues. The CDR3 protein is CASSLLTGGSYEQYV. The CDR3 DNA sequence: TGTGCCAGCAGCTTATTGACAGGGGGTTCTTACGAGCAGTACGTC.

V gene TRBV7-9 combines with J gene TRBJ2-3, with a possible D match to TRBD2 (6 bases). With 4 bases removed from V and 2 bases from J, the gap between germline ends came to 10 bases. This CDR3 spans 14 amino acids. Per the germline V gene, CDR1 is SEHNR and CDR2 is FQNEAQ (reference sequence). CDR3 region: CASSSEGLTDTQYF. The CDR3 DNA sequence: TGTGCCAGCAGCTCGGAGGGGCTCACAGATACGCAGTATTTT. The full variable domain, its missing parts supplied by reference TRBV7-9 and TRBJ2-3, is DTGVSQNPRHKITKRGQNVTFRCDPISEHNRLYWYRQTLGQGPEFLTYFQNEAQLEKSRLLSDRFSAERPKGSFSTLEIQRTEQGDSAMYLCASSSEGLTDTQYFGPGTRLTVL.

This clonotype was recorded a few times. This chain uses TRBV27 with TRBJ2-1; D tentatively reads TRBD1 or TRBD2 (6 bases each). The V gene's germline CDR1 is MNHEY and CDR2 SMNVEV (reference sequence). The V end was cut by 5 bases, the J end by 4 bases, with 15 bases between. This CDR3 is built from 15 residues. The CDR3 loop is CASSPGANSYNEQFF. DNA of the CDR3: TGTGCCAGCAGTCCGGGGGCGAATAGTTACAATGAGCAGTTCTTC.

This sequence joins TRBV4-3 and TRBJ2-2; no definite D call. The V gene lost 0 bases and the J gene lost 2 bases, with 16 bases spanning the gap. Germline V gene sequence: CDR1 LGHNA, CDR2 YSLEER. This CDR3 is 18 amino acids long. The CDR3 is CASSQDAAVDFNTGELFF. The DNA for the CDR3 is TGCGCCAGCAGCCAAGATGCGGCAGTCGACTTTAACACCGGGGAGCTGTTTTTT.

In its sample, this clonotype was seen many times. The chain employs TRBV4-3 and TRBJ1-5, with D possibly being TRBD1 (5 bases). The CDR3 has 15 residues. The V gene lost 1 base and the J gene lost 5 bases, with 12 bases spanning the gap. Germline V gene lookup returns CDR1 LGHNA and CDR2 YSLEER. CDR3 DNA: TGCGCCAGCAGCCAAGGGGGCCAGCCCCATCAGCCCCAGCATTTT. It yields the protein CASSQGGQPHQPQHF.

This clonotype was counted once. J is TRBJ1-2 and V is TRBV10-3; D uncertain. The V gene's germline CDR1 is ENHRY and CDR2 SYGVKD. The ends were cut back, 3 bases at V and 4 bases at J, with 12 bases in the middle. The CDR3 runs to 14 residues. The DNA of the CDR3 is TGTGCCATCAGTGATGCCGGGATCATCTATGGCTACACCTTC. It is translated as CAISDAGIIYGYTF.

This clonotype appeared many times. The chain links TRBV12-3 or TRBV12-4 to TRBJ2-5; D is unresolved. Trimming took off 6 bases at V and 1 base at J, with 12 bases between the two ends. This CDR3 region has 14 residues. CDR3 loop: CASSPMTAQETQYF. The CDR3 nucleotides read TGTGCCAGCAGCCCCATGACCGCCCAAGAGACCCAGTACTTC.

This clonotype was recorded a few times. The V call is TRBV30, the J call TRBJ2-1; the D gene is possibly TRBD1 (6 bases). Trimming removed 0 bases at V and 2 bases at J, with 14 bases between. Per the germline V gene, CDR1 is GTSNPN and CDR2 is SVGIG (reference sequence). The CDR3 covers 16 residues. The CDR3 protein is CAWSVRGGGPYNEQFF. Here the CDR3 DNA reads TGTGCCTGGAGTGTAAGGGGTGGGGGCCCCTACAATGAGCAGTTCTTC.

In this sample, this clonotype turned up many times. V and J are TRBV12-3 or TRBV12-4 and TRBJ1-2; D gene uncertain. Trimming removed 3 bases from V and 4 bases from J, with 15 bases in between. CDR3 size: 15 residues. The CDR3 DNA reads as TGTGCCAGCAGTTTCCAGTTGACCCAGTCCTATGGCTACACCTTC. Its translation: CASSFQLTQSYGYTF.

The J gene is TRBJ1-6, the V gene TRBV6-5; maybe TRBD1 (5 bases). Germline V gene data show CDR1 as MNHEY and CDR2 as SVGAGI. The CDR3 contains 15 residues. The V gene lost 2 bases and the J gene lost 8 bases, with 13 bases spanning the gap. The CDR3 region has the DNA TGTGCCAGCAGTTACGGCGCCCGAGGGGATTCACCCCTCCACTTT. This translates into CASSYGARGDSPLHF.